One and the same sample provided the 28 T cell receptor beta chains below, sequenced in a study of T cell repertoires in cytomegalovirus infection. Via MiXCR, TCRdb re-called the reads, giving one row per CDR3 protein. The sample yields approximately 260,000 distinct CDR3 sequences, 15% to 20% seen once. The sequencing input was CD8+ T cells from PBMCs. All receptors come from a human donor in good health (CMV status not recorded). Some clones in this sample may be carry-over from other donors' samples.

The chain links TRBV10-3 to TRBJ2-7; 7 nucleotides align to TRBD1. The CDR3 loop spans 15 amino acids. Germline loops: CDR1 ENHRY, CDR2 SYGVKD. With V trimmed by 4 bases and J by 3 bases, 9 bases remained unmatched. The CDR3 is CAISGTDRIGYEQYF. The CDR3 DNA is TGTGCCATCAGTGGTACGGACAGGATCGGCTACGAGCAGTACTTC.

This chain links TRBV7-2 with TRBJ1-3; D not certain. CDR3 size: 15 residues. In germline, CDR1 is SGHTA, CDR2 FQGNSA. V was pared by 0 bases and J by 1 base, with 7 bases between. CDR3 protein: CASSLAALSGNTIYF. The DNA of the CDR3 is TGTGCCAGCAGCTTAGCGGCTTTGTCTGGAAACACCATATATTTT.

Note on this clonotype: One base away lies a much larger clone, so this may be a sequencing read error. The chain joins TRBV28 to TRBJ2-1, with a possible D match to TRBD2 (6 bases). Looked up from germline, CDR1 is MDHEN and CDR2 is SYDVKM. V was clipped by 6 bases and J by 1 base, with 10 bases between them. The CDR3 contains 14 residues. Here the CDR3 reads CASSPGESYNEQFF. CDR3 coding DNA: TGTGCCAGCAGCCCGGGGGAATCCTACAATGAGCAGTTCTTC.

In its sample, this clonotype was seen a few times. The rearrangement uses TRBV5-4 and TRBJ2-1, with D hard to call. CDR3 size: 13 residues. Germline V lookup: CDR1 SGHNT, CDR2 YYREEE (reference sequence). V lost 0 bases to trimming and J lost 3 bases, with 4 bases between them. CDR3 loop: CASSLEDYNEQFF. The CDR3 DNA sequence: TGTGCCAGCAGCTTGGAGGACTACAATGAGCAGTTCTTC.

V and J are TRBV9 and TRBJ2-1, with D possibly matching TRBD2 (7 bases). Per the germline V gene, CDR1 is SGDLS and CDR2 is YYNGEE. With 0 bases removed from V and 7 bases from J, the gap between germline ends came to 14 bases. The CDR3 has 15 residues. CDR3 region: CASSVGGGRENEQFF. The CDR3 nucleotides read TGTGCCAGCAGCGTAGGGGGGGGGCGTGAGAATGAGCAGTTCTTC.

This clonotype has at least ten counts. The rearrangement links TRBV12-3 or TRBV12-4 to TRBJ2-1; 10 bases are a match to TRBD2. V was pared by 6 bases and J by 8 bases, with 10 bases of the junction left unmatched. CDR3 size: 15 residues. The DNA for the CDR3 is TGTGCCAGCAGACGGAGCGGGGGGGCTTGGGATGAGCAGTTCTTC. This translates into CASRRSGGAWDEQFF.

The chain joins TRBV6-2 or TRBV6-3 to TRBJ2-7, with D possibly TRBD1 on 6 matching bases. This CDR3 has 14 residues. Trimming took 2 bases from V and 5 from J, leaving 13 bases between them. Germline V gives CDR1 MNHEY, CDR2 SVGEGT. CDR3: CASSYRGFGNEQYF. The DNA for the CDR3 is TGTGCCAGCAGTTACAGGGGGTTCGGGAACGAGCAGTACTTC.

In this sample, this clonotype turned up many times. The chain uses TRBV20-1 and TRBJ1-1; D might be TRBD1 (6 bases). Germline V gene sequence: CDR1 DFQATT, CDR2 SNEGSKA (reference sequence). V was cut by 1 base and J by 5 bases, with 14 bases left in between. This CDR3 comprises 14 residues. CDR3 in DNA: TGCAGTGCTAGAGGGCCAGGGGAAGGAACTGAAGCTTTCTTT. This codes for CSARGPGEGTEAFF.

The rearrangement links TRBV7-2 to TRBJ1-2; TRBD1 aligns across 8 bases. The CDR3 has 15 amino acids. Per germline, CDR1 SGHTA and CDR2 FQGNSA. V lost 4 bases and J lost 7; bases outside the gene matches: 11. The CDR3 spells CASSSRAGGKRGYTF. Written as DNA, the CDR3 is TGTGCCAGCAGCTCAAGAGCAGGGGGCAAGCGTGGCTACACCTTC.

This chain links TRBV15 with TRBJ1-1, with TRBD1 identical over 10 bases. The V gene's germline CDR1 is LNHNV and CDR2 YYDKDF (reference sequence). The trim removed 1 base at V and 3 bases at J, leaving 5 bases unmatched. This CDR3 spans 16 amino acids. CDR3 DNA: TGTGCCACCAGCAGAGGACGGACAGGGGGGGACACTGAAGCTTTCTTT. Translating it yields CATSRGRTGGDTEAFF.

This clonotype was picked up many times. The CDR3 DNA follows: TGTGCCACCGCTAGGTCTTTAGCAACCGGGACAGGGGACGGGCAGTACTTC. Protein sequence: CATARSLATGTGDGQYF. This chain uses TRBV6-6 with TRBJ2-7; TRBD1 agrees at 10 bases. This CDR3 spans 17 amino acids. V shed 10 bases and J 9 bases; nucleotides not matched to a gene: 24. Germline V gives CDR1 MNHNY, CDR2 SVGAGI (reference sequence).

This clonotype was found a few times. The gene calls are TRBV29-1 and TRBJ2-2; 8 bases line up with TRBD2. The CDR3 consists of 15 residues. The junction had 7 bases not matched to a gene; V was cut back by 1 base and J by 6 bases. Germline V gene data show CDR1 as SQVTM and CDR2 as ANQGSEA. Here the CDR3 reads CSVEGAGGRAGELFF. CDR3 sequence (DNA): TGCAGCGTTGAAGGGGCGGGGGGTCGAGCCGGGGAGCTGTTTTTT.

The chain links TRBV29-1 to TRBJ2-7, with 8 bases that match TRBD2. Germline CDR1 reads SQVTM; CDR2 reads ANQGSEA. This CDR3 region has 12 residues. The junction had 4 bases not matched to a gene; V was cut back by 6 bases and J by 3 bases. Here the CDR3 DNA reads TGCAGCGTCCGGGGGGGGCACTACGAGCAGTACTTC. This gives the protein CSVRGGHYEQYF.

This clonotype was observed at least ten times. V usage is TRBV7-8 and J usage is TRBJ2-1; tentatively, D is TRBD2 (6 bases). There are 17 residues in the CDR3. Germline CDR1 is SGHVS and CDR2 is FQNEAQ. V lost 2 bases, J lost 0 bases, and 14 bases lay in between. CDR3 sequence reads: CASSLYPSASSYNEQFF. Here the CDR3 DNA reads TGTGCCAGCAGCTTATATCCTAGCGCGAGCTCCTACAATGAGCAGTTCTTC.

This clonotype came up a few times. The chain joins TRBV20-1 to TRBJ1-5; D remains unclear. Germline loops: CDR1 DFQATT, CDR2 SNEGSKA (reference sequence). The V end lost 4 bases, the J end lost 2 bases, and 15 bases lay between the germline ends. This CDR3 comprises 15 residues. The CDR3 DNA reads as TGCAGTGCTACCCCTAGAGGGTTGGGCAATCAGCCCCAGCATTTT. Amino acid sequence: CSATPRGLGNQPQHF.

This clonotype showed up just a few times. This chain's CDR3 is CASSERRSTDTQYF. In nucleotides, the CDR3 is TGTGCCAGCAGTGAAAGGCGGAGCACAGATACGCAGTATTTT. This sequence joins TRBV6-1 and TRBJ2-3, with unresolved D. Looked up from germline, CDR1 is MNHNS and CDR2 is SASEGT. V lost 2 bases and J 0 bases, leaving 6 bases between the germline ends. CDR3 size: 14 residues.

This clonotype was seen many times. The V call is TRBV5-6, the J call TRBJ1-1; D uncertain. V was cut by 5 bases and J by 4 bases, with 12 bases left in between. There are 13 residues in the CDR3. Germline values: CDR1 SGHDT, CDR2 YYEEEE. The CDR3 DNA is TGTGCCAGCAGGCTTTCACTCAGCACTGAAGCTTTCTTT. Protein sequence: CASRLSLSTEAFF.

This sequence joins TRBV12-3 or TRBV12-4 and TRBJ2-5; a weak D match, TRBD2 (6 bases). The germline V and J ends were trimmed by 10 bases and 2 bases, with 11 bases remaining between them. There are 12 residues in the CDR3. The CDR3 nucleotides are TGTGCCACGTCGGGGAGGCAAGAGACCCAGTACTTC. Translation: CATSGRQETQYF.

The V and J genes are TRBV6-2 or TRBV6-3 and TRBJ2-7; the D gene is possibly TRBD2 (6 bases). The CDR3 covers 14 residues. V lost 0 bases, J lost 6 bases, and 12 bases lay in between. In germline, CDR1 is MNHEY, CDR2 SVGEGT. The CDR3 region is CASSYSTRGPEQYF. DNA of the CDR3: TGTGCCAGCAGTTACTCGACTAGAGGACCCGAGCAGTACTTC.

V usage is TRBV7-2 and J usage is TRBJ1-1; D gene uncertain. The CDR3 length is 14 residues. CDR1 is SGHTA, CDR2 FQGNSA, per germline. With 5 bases removed from V and 4 bases from J, the gap between germline ends came to 14 bases. DNA of the CDR3: TGTGCCAGCAGCCGCCTTGGATATGGCACTGAAGCTTTCTTT. Translation gives CASSRLGYGTEAFF.

Of note for this clonotype: One junction end does not reproduce the germline sequence, and a read error may be involved. The chain uses TRBV7-7 and TRBJ2-5, with D perhaps TRBD1 (5 bases). The CDR3 totals 13 residues. The germline V gene has CDR1 SSHAT and CDR2 FNYEAQ (reference sequence). CDR3 sequence reads: CASSFRQGETQYF. The CDR3 nucleotides are TGTGCTAGCAGCTTCAGGCAGGGTGAGACCCAGTACTTC.

This rearrangement joins TRBV9 to TRBJ1-1; unclear D gene. The CDR3 consists of 11 residues. CDR1 and CDR2 from the germline V gene are SGDLS and YYNGEE. The germline V and J ends were trimmed by 6 bases and 4 bases, with 7 bases remaining between them. The CDR3 sequence: CASTASTEAFF. The CDR3 nucleotides are TGTGCCAGCACCGCAAGCACTGAAGCTTTCTTT.

This clonotype occurred many times. CDR3 loop: CASSPSQGGTEAFF. The CDR3 region has the DNA TGCGCCAGCAGCCCCTCACAGGGAGGCACTGAAGCTTTCTTT. V gene TRBV4-1 combines with J gene TRBJ1-1; D may be TRBD1 (6 bases). Germline CDR1 reads MGHRA; CDR2 reads YSYEKL. Trimming stripped 4 bases from V and 4 bases from J, with 13 bases between. The CDR3 spans 14 residues.

This clonotype was observed a few times. J is TRBJ2-3 and V is TRBV7-8; D possibly corresponds to TRBD2 (6 bases). This CDR3 region has 15 residues. V was trimmed by 2 bases and J by 2 bases, leaving 11 bases between them. From germline, CDR1 is SGHVS and CDR2 FQNEAQ. Here the CDR3 DNA reads TGTGCCAGCAGCTTAATAGCGGAATCCACAGATACGCAGTATTTT. Encoded protein: CASSLIAESTDTQYF.

This clonotype was seen many times. The genes are TRBV7-9 and TRBJ1-1, with a weak D call TRBD1 (6 bases). Per germline, CDR1 SEHNR and CDR2 FQNEAQ (reference sequence). CDR3 length equals 14 residues. V lost 6 bases and J 2 bases, leaving 13 bases between the germline ends. For the CDR3, the DNA is TGTGCCAGCAGTCGAGGGGGGTTAAACACTGAAGCTTTCTTT. This encodes CASSRGGLNTEAFF.

This clonotype was detected only a few times. The V and J genes are TRBV29-1 and TRBJ2-3, with 8 bases identical to TRBD1. This CDR3 region has 14 residues. V gave up 7 bases and J gave up 5 bases; unmatched junction bases: 11. Germline values: CDR1 SQVTM, CDR2 ANQGSEA. CDR3 protein: CSAGRAGGRDTQYF. CDR3 in DNA: TGCAGCGCCGGTCGGGCAGGGGGCAGAGATACGCAGTATTTT.

CDR3 sequence: CASSQDFAANTGELFF. Written as DNA, the CDR3 is TGCGCCAGCAGCCAAGATTTTGCGGCGAACACCGGGGAGCTGTTTTTT. The rearrangement links TRBV4-3 to TRBJ2-2; D not certain. This CDR3 has 16 residues. The germline gives CDR1 LGHNA, CDR2 YSLEER. V dropped 0 bases and J dropped 0 bases, with 8 bases sitting between them.

This clonotype has at least ten counts. The genes are TRBV28 and TRBJ1-1; no definite D call. CDR1 is MDHEN, CDR2 SYDVKM, per germline. With 4 bases removed from V and 4 bases from J, the gap between germline ends came to 22 bases. This CDR3 comprises 17 residues. The CDR3 spells CASSSYLFRGSGTEAFF. DNA for the CDR3: TGTGCCAGCAGTTCCTATCTTTTTCGTGGCTCGGGCACTGAAGCTTTCTTT.